Described below is a single T cell receptor beta chain sequence and its context. This entry comes from a study of T cells expressing NK-cell markers. cDNA encoding TCR beta was synthesized via 5'RACE template switching incorporating UMIs. TCRdb re-called the 5' RACE reads and gives one entry per CDR3 protein, without DNA. Found here are almost 450,000 distinct CDR3 sequences; the top ten clones hold approximately 6.8%. The germline V gene has CDR1 MNHEY and CDR2 SVGEGT. This CDR3 is 13 amino acids long. The chain recombines TRBV6-2 or TRBV6-3 with TRBJ2-1. The sample taken for sequencing was blood T cells: a sorted CD56 or NKG2C T cell subset, CD4+ or CD8+ T cells, or bulk PBMC T cells (not recorded which). The receptor's source is a woman aged 18 to 75 in good health. The CDR3 sequence: CASSYFSRNEQFF.